Below, 24 T cell receptor beta chains from the same sample are listed, as sequenced in a study of monozygotic twins with inflammatory bowel disease. TCRdb reprocessed the 5' RACE reads, keeping one entry per CDR3 protein, no DNA. Its clone listing holds about 380,000 distinct CDR3 sequences. The sequenced sample consisted of blood. These receptor sequences come from a human donor with ulcerative colitis or Crohn's disease, or a healthy co-twin of an affected twin (not recorded which).

CDR3 region: CASSTGVYNSPLHF. The chain links TRBV5-1 to TRBJ1-6; the D call from TCRdb, TRBD1, cannot be confirmed without DNA. CDR1 is SGHRS and CDR2 is YFSETQ in the germline V gene. CDR3 length: 14 amino acids.

The chain employs TRBV4-2 and TRBJ2-2; TCRdb returns TRBD2, unconfirmable since there is no DNA. CDR1 and CDR2 from the germline V gene are LGHNA and YNFKEQ. The CDR3 totals 17 residues. The CDR3 sequence: CASSQVGEGRGTGELFF.

The chain joins TRBV28 to TRBJ1-3. Germline-derived CDR1 and CDR2 are MDHEN and SYDVKM. This CDR3 region has 16 residues. CDR3: CASSPTVVTSGNTIYF.

CDR3 sequence: CASSQDLVDTEAFF. This chain uses TRBV4-2 with TRBJ1-1. This CDR3 region has 14 residues. CDR1 is LGHNA, CDR2 YNFKEQ, per germline.

This chain joins TRBV6-2 or TRBV6-3 and TRBJ1-4. This CDR3 comprises 13 residues. Germline CDR1 is MNHEY and CDR2 is SVGEGT. CDR3 protein: CASSQVHNEKLFF.

The V gene is TRBV6-5, the J gene TRBJ2-6. CDR3 length: 15 residues. CDR1 is MNHEY and CDR2 is SVGAGI in the germline V gene. This CDR3 is CASSYRVKGANVLTF.

The rearrangement uses TRBV6-5 and TRBJ2-7; lacking DNA, the TRBD1 call made by TCRdb goes unchecked. Germline assignment: CDR1 MNHEY and CDR2 SVGAGI. CDR3 length: 13 residues. The CDR3 protein is CASSRPRGVEQYF.

The chain couples TRBV20-1 to TRBJ2-1; TCRdb calls TRBD1, which cannot be checked without DNA. The CDR3 is made up of 15 amino acids. Germline assignment: CDR1 DFQATT and CDR2 SNEGSKA (reference sequence). The CDR3 region is CSGLAAAGYYNEQFF.

This chain joins TRBV20-1 and TRBJ2-7; the TCRdb D gene call, TRBD1, has no DNA to confirm it. The CDR3 contains 17 residues. CDR1 and CDR2 (germline): DFQATT, SNEGSKA (reference sequence). CDR3 amino acids: CSARDRVSGSRPSEQYF.

This rearrangement joins TRBV28 to TRBJ1-2; the TRBD1 assignment by TCRdb is unverifiable without DNA. In germline, CDR1 is MDHEN, CDR2 SYDVKM. The CDR3 has 13 amino acids. CDR3 protein: CASRGGIGYGYTF.

This rearrangement joins TRBV7-2 to TRBJ1-4. CDR1 SGHTA and CDR2 FQGNSA come from the germline V gene. This CDR3 is 13 amino acids long. Here the CDR3 reads CASSLELNEKLFF.

The J gene is TRBJ2-5, the V gene TRBV25-1; TCRdb gives TRBD1 as the D gene, but with no DNA this cannot be confirmed. The germline CDR1 and CDR2 sequences are MGHDK and SYGVNS. The CDR3 covers 14 residues. The CDR3 spells CASSEAGPQETQYF.

The CDR3: CSANRAGDTGELFF. The rearrangement links TRBV20-1 to TRBJ2-2; with no DNA, the TCRdb D assignment of TRBD1 cannot be verified. This CDR3 has 14 residues. Germline V lookup: CDR1 DFQATT, CDR2 SNEGSKA (reference sequence).

The rearrangement joins TRBV9 to TRBJ2-3; without DNA, the TCRdb call of TRBD1 cannot be checked. The CDR3 has 17 amino acids. Germline CDR1 SGDLS, CDR2 YYNGEE. The CDR3 region is CASSVTSGGRAPDTQYF. Filled out from reference TRBV9 and TRBJ2-3, the complete variable domain reads DSGVTQTPKHLITATGQRVTLRCSPRSGDLSVYWYQQSLDQGLQFLIQYYNGEERAKGNILERFSAQQFPDLHSELNLSSLELGDSALYFCASSVTSGGRAPDTQYFGPGTRLTVL.

The genes are TRBV7-3 and TRBJ2-1; the D call from TCRdb, TRBD2, cannot be confirmed without DNA. CDR3 length: 18 residues. Per germline, CDR1 SGHTA and CDR2 FQGTGA. CDR3 in amino acids: CASSLDPTERGGLNEQFF.

The J gene is TRBJ2-1, the V gene TRBV4-3; without DNA, the TCRdb call of TRBD1 cannot be checked. The CDR3 runs 13 residues. Germline CDR1 LGHNA, CDR2 YSLEER. CDR3 protein: CASSQVGHNEQFF.

V is TRBV3-1 and J is TRBJ2-3. CDR1 and CDR2 (germline): LGHDT, YNNKEL (reference sequence). CDR3 length: 14 amino acids. CDR3: CASSQDLWADTQYF.

V usage is TRBV7-9 and J usage is TRBJ2-2; TCRdb's D call of TRBD2 is untestable without DNA. CDR3 length: 16 residues. CDR1 is SEHNR and CDR2 is FQNEAQ in the germline V gene (reference sequence). CDR3 loop: CASSRLAGANTGELFF. Supplemented by reference TRBV7-9 and TRBJ2-2, the full variable domain reads DTGVSQNPRHKITKRGQNVTFRCDPISEHNRLYWYRQTLGQGPEFLTYFQNEAQLEKSRLLSDRFSAERPKGSFSTLEIQRTEQGDSAMYLCASSRLAGANTGELFFGEGSRLTVL.

The genes are TRBV5-4 and TRBJ1-1; the D call of TRBD1 rests on TCRdb alone, since no DNA is present to check it. Germline V gives CDR1 SGHNT, CDR2 YYREEE (reference sequence). This CDR3 comprises 14 residues. CDR3 loop: CASSDGQGATEAFF.

The gene calls are TRBV13 and TRBJ2-5; checking the TCRdb D call of TRBD1 is not possible without DNA. The CDR3 totals 14 residues. From germline, CDR1 is PRHDT and CDR2 FYEKMQ (reference sequence). CDR3 residues: CASSLTGFGETQYF.

This chain joins TRBV12-3 or TRBV12-4 and TRBJ2-1; lacking DNA, the TRBD1 call made by TCRdb goes unchecked. This CDR3 spans 14 amino acids. The CDR3 here is CASSFVRGTGEQFF.

CDR3: CASSFSANYEQYF. The gene calls are TRBV5-1 and TRBJ2-7. CDR1 is SGHRS and CDR2 is YFSETQ in the germline V gene. The CDR3 runs to 13 residues.

This chain joins TRBV6-5 and TRBJ2-4. Germline V gene lookup returns CDR1 MNHEY and CDR2 SVGAGI. This CDR3 contains 13 residues. The CDR3: CASRDIMRNIQYF.

This rearrangement joins TRBV24-1 to TRBJ2-3. The CDR3 consists of 13 residues. Germline CDR1 is KGHDR and CDR2 is SFDVKD. The CDR3 loop reads CATSDPVVDTQYF.